A selection of T cell receptor beta chains follows, all from one sample in a study of TIL therapy for anti-PD-1-resistant metastatic lung cancer. Clones were sequenced by immunoSEQ multiplex PCR, and TCRdb holds only the in-frame ones, with some missing. The data show under 60,000 clones, 86% seen once. Sequencing used blood, obtained at baseline. The origin of the receptors is a person aged 25 to 80 with non-small cell lung cancer. Each CDR3 is given with its conserved first and last residue. A D gene is named only where the DNA matches it firmly. The listing skips clone size in some rows; elsewhere it reads once, few, many or a size class.

j_call v_call clone_size d_call cdr3_aa cdr3_nt
TRBJ1-5 TRBV28 once . CASRGGSTNQPQHF TGTGCCAGTCGCGGGGGAAGCACGAATCAGCCCCAGCATTTT
TRBJ1-1 TRBV7-2 few . CASSSLREAFF TGTGCCAGCAGCTCCCTTCGTGAAGCTTTCTTT
TRBJ1-6 TRBV2 . . CASGMTDSPLHF TGTGCCAGCGGAATGACGGATTCACCCCTCCACTTT
TRBJ2-3 TRBV10-3 . . CAISAGYVSTDTQYF TGTGCCATCAGTGCAGGGTATGTGAGCACAGATACGCAGTATTTT
TRBJ2-7 TRBV10-3 . TRBD1 CAISSGQANEQYF TGTGCCATCAGTTCGGGACAGGCCAACGAGCAGTACTTC
TRBJ2-2 TRBV6-5 . . CASSRENTGELFF TGTGCCAGCTCCCGGGAGAACACCGGGGAGCTGTTTTTT
TRBJ2-3 TRBV7-9 . TRBD1 CASSSTGTGGYTDTQYF TGTGCCAGCAGCTCTACCGGGACAGGGGGTTACACAGATACGCAGTATTTT
TRBJ1-5 TRBV9 few . CASSVVVNQPQHF TGTGCCAGCAGCGTAGTGGTTAATCAGCCCCAGCATTTT
TRBJ2-2 TRBV5-1 . . CASRTGPSWGELFF TGCGCCAGCCGAACGGGCCCTAGCTGGGGGGAGCTGTTTTTT
TRBJ1-4 TRBV4-1 . TRBD1 CASSQGWTGGGEKLFF TGCGCCAGCAGCCAAGGCTGGACAGGGGGTGGAGAAAAACTGTTTTTT
TRBJ2-1 TRBV7-2 . . CASSLGFNEQFF TGTGCCAGCAGCTTAGGGTTCAATGAGCAGTTCTTC
TRBJ2-5 TRBV30 . . CAWTRDGGSETQYF TGTGCCTGGACCCGCGATGGCGGGTCGGAGACCCAGTACTTC
TRBJ1-1 TRBV29-1 . . CSVERILGNTEAFF TGCAGCGTCGAAAGGATTCTAGGGAACACTGAAGCTTTCTTT
TRBJ2-5 TRBV24-1 . . CATSDDLGETQYF TGTGCCACCAGTGATGACTTGGGGGAGACCCAGTACTTC
TRBJ2-5 TRBV11-2 . TRBD2 CASSLGGTSGRETQYF TGTGCCAGCAGCTTAGGGGGGACTAGCGGGAGGGAGACCCAGTACTTC
TRBJ1-1 TRBV4-2 once . CASSQGVAEAFF TGTGCCAGCAGCCAAGGTGTGGCAGAAGCTTTCTTT
TRBJ2-1 TRBV24-1 once TRBD2 CATSDSLAGKGSYNEQFF TGTGCCACCAGTGATTCGCTAGCGGGTAAGGGGTCCTACAATGAGCAGTTCTTC